This T cell receptor (beta chain) comes out of a study of blood T cell repertoires in COVID-19. Sequencing used immunoSEQ multiplex PCR; TCRdb keeps in-frame clones, though not all of them. The sample gives hundreds of thousands of clones, approximately 82% of which show up once; 5% to 6% is in the top ten. The CDR3 spans 12 residues. The V and J ends lost 3 bases and 6 bases respectively, with 9 bases between them. Germline CDR1 and CDR2: DFQATT and SNEGSKA (reference sequence). The sequenced sample consisted of peripheral blood. The chain is built from TRBV20-1 and TRBJ2-1; possibly TRBD1 for D (5 bases). The TCR comes from a man older than 75 with acute or convalescent COVID-19. The CDR3 is CSASPQANEQFF. CDR3 DNA: TGCAGTGCTAGTCCACAGGCCAATGAGCAGTTCTTC.